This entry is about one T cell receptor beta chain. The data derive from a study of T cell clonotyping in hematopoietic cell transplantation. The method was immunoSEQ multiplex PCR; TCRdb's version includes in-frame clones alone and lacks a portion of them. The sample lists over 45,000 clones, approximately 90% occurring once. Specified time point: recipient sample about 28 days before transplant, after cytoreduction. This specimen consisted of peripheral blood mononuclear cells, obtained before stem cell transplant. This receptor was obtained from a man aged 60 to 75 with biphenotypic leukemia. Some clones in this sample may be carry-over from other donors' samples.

CDR3 coding DNA: TGCGCCAGCAGCCCCGGGTCCCTCACCCTTTACGAGCAGTACTTC. Protein sequence: CASSPGSLTLYEQYF. This sequence joins TRBV4-1 and TRBJ2-7; D unresolved. This CDR3 has 15 amino acids. Germline V gives CDR1 MGHRA, CDR2 YSYEKL. V was pared by 4 bases and J by 4 bases, with 17 bases between.